Below, 24 T cell receptor beta chains from the same sample are listed, as sequenced in a study of human T cells and chemical hapten exposure. The total RNA was obtained from whole blood that was not fractionated. TCRdb itself ran the 5' RACE reads through MiXCR, one entry per CDR3 protein. The sample has about 140,000 distinct CDR3 sequences; 4.1% are singletons. These receptors all stem from a female donor in good health.

Details on this clonotype: With a much larger clone just one base away, this may be a read error. The chain has TRBV7-2 and TRBJ1-5; 8 bases line up with TRBD1. The CDR3 length is 16 residues. CDR1 and CDR2 (germline): SGHTA, FQGNSA. CDR3 DNA sequence: TGTGCCAGCAGCTTAGTCAGGACAGGGAGCAATCAGCCCCAGAATTTT. This gives the protein CASSLVRTGSNQPQNF.

This chain joins TRBV4-2 and TRBJ1-2, with TRBD1 identical over 9 bases. The germline gives CDR1 LGHNA, CDR2 YNFKEQ. V was clipped by 0 bases and J by 6 bases; unmatched bases: 8. The CDR3 is 16 amino acids. CDR3 in DNA: TGTGCCAGCAGCCAAGAGGCCACAGGGGGCAACGATGGCTACACCTTC. Translated, it gives CASSQEATGGNDGYTF.

This clonotype was counted ten times or more. The rearrangement joins TRBV20-1 to TRBJ1-1; 7 bases are a match to TRBD1. The V and J ends lost 6 bases and 5 bases, in that order; junction bases with no gene match: 6. The CDR3 totals 12 residues. Germline CDR1 is DFQATT and CDR2 is SNEGSKA (reference sequence). The CDR3 nucleotides read TGCAGTGCAACGACAGGGCGAACTGAAGCTTTCTTT. Translated, it gives CSATTGRTEAFF.

This clonotype was counted ten times or more. The CDR3 DNA reads as TGCGCCAGCAGCCAAGATCCAATGTTGTGGCGGGTAGAGGGTACCATATATTTT. Translation gives CASSQDPMLWRVEGTIYF. V gene TRBV4-1 combines with J gene TRBJ1-3; no clear D. CDR3 size: 18 residues. V dropped 0 bases and J dropped 10 bases, with 25 bases sitting between them. Germline lookup yields CDR1 MGHRA and CDR2 YSYEKL.

The genes are TRBV7-9 and TRBJ1-1, with unresolved D. The germline CDR1 and CDR2 sequences are SEHNR and FQNEAQ (reference sequence). The CDR3 runs 15 residues. Trimming took 3 bases from V and 6 from J, leaving 17 bases between them. For the CDR3, the DNA is TGTGCCAGCAGCTTTTCCTCCGGGTTCAACGCTGAAGCTTTCTTT. Amino acids: CASSFSSGFNAEAFF.

This clonotype has a count of ten or more. DNA of the CDR3: TGTGCCAGCAGTTTCGTGAGCGGGGTCACCTACGAGCAGTACTTC. Amino acids: CASSFVSGVTYEQYF. The chain is built from TRBV27 and TRBJ2-7; 7 nucleotides match TRBD2. Trimming took 3 bases from V and 2 from J; bases not matched to a gene: 7. Germline loops: CDR1 MNHEY, CDR2 SMNVEV (reference sequence). The CDR3 is made up of 15 amino acids.

This clonotype was observed a few times. The CDR3 sequence is CASSYSRDRPEKETQYF. The CDR3 bases are TGTGCCAGCAGTTACTCTCGAGACAGGCCTGAAAAAGAGACCCAGTACTTC. The chain couples TRBV6-6 to TRBJ2-5, with TRBD1 as a possible D gene (6 bases). The CDR3 extends over 17 amino acids. V gave up 0 bases and J gave up 3 bases, with 17 bases separating them. In germline, CDR1 is MNHNY, CDR2 SVGAGI (reference sequence).

On this clonotype: A much larger clone lies one base from this, so it may be a read error. The V gene is TRBV18, the J gene TRBJ1-2, with D uncertain. This CDR3 region has 13 residues. Germline V lookup: CDR1 KGHSH, CDR2 LQKENI. Here the CDR3 DNA reads TGTGACAGCTCACCACAAAGTCGCTATGGCTACACCTTC. It encodes CDSSPQSRYGYTF.

This clonotype was seen at least ten times. The chain combines TRBV12-3 or TRBV12-4 with TRBJ2-2; D may match TRBD1 or TRBD2 (6 bases each). V lost 2 bases and J 8 bases, leaving 9 bases between the germline ends. The CDR3 is made up of 13 amino acids. The CDR3 DNA is TGTGCCAGCAGTTTACCGGGGGCGGGGGAGCTGTTTTTT. Its translation: CASSLPGAGELFF.

V usage is TRBV18 and J usage is TRBJ1-6; tentatively, D is TRBD1 (5 bases). V lost 2 bases to trimming and J lost 7 bases, with 12 bases between them. CDR3 length: 15 residues. Germline V gene sequence: CDR1 KGHSH, CDR2 LQKENI. CDR3 amino acids: CASSPYGQANSPLHF. CDR3 bases: TGTGCCAGCTCACCATATGGACAAGCGAATTCACCCCTCCACTTT.

This clonotype was counted at least ten times. The chain couples TRBV29-1 to TRBJ2-1; the match to TRBD1 covers 8 bases. The germline V gene has CDR1 SQVTM and CDR2 ANQGSEA. The ends lost 3 bases at V and 4 bases at J; junction bases unmatched: 11. This CDR3 has 16 amino acids. The CDR3 region is CSVETLGQGRYNEQFF. As DNA, the CDR3 is TGCAGCGTTGAGACCCTTGGACAGGGAAGATACAATGAGCAGTTCTTC.

This clonotype has at least ten counts. This chain joins TRBV5-4 and TRBJ2-4; TRBD2 matches at 7 bases. The CDR3 consists of 15 residues. Germline CDR1 is SGHNT and CDR2 is YYREEE (reference sequence). V was pared by 9 bases and J by 0 bases, with 9 bases of the junction left unmatched. The CDR3 nucleotides are TGTGCCACCCATGGGGGGGAGAGAGCCAAAAACATTCAGTACTTC. Its protein product is CATHGGERAKNIQYF.

This clonotype was counted at least ten times. The rearrangement uses TRBV12-3 or TRBV12-4 and TRBJ1-1; weak D call: TRBD1 (5 bases). The length of the CDR3 is 17 residues. V was pared by 6 bases and J by 5 bases, with 25 bases between. This chain's CDR3 is CASSPGRRDGRDTEAFF. The CDR3, as DNA: TGTGCCAGCAGCCCGGGACGGCGAGACGGTAGGGATACTGAAGCTTTCTTT.

The J gene is TRBJ2-5, the V gene TRBV12-3 or TRBV12-4; 8 bases line up with TRBD2. The CDR3 consists of 14 residues. The V gene end was trimmed by 6 bases and the J gene end by 5 bases; junction bases not matched to a gene: 8. In DNA, the CDR3 is TGTGCCAGCAGCCCCGGGGTAGCGGGGGAGACCCAGTACTTC. Its protein is CASSPGVAGETQYF.

This clonotype was detected many times. This sequence joins TRBV6-6 and TRBJ2-1, with TRBD1 matching 11 bases. Trimming removed 6 bases from V and 5 bases from J; junction bases left unmatched: 6. Germline CDR1 and CDR2: MNHNY and SVGAGI (reference sequence). The length of the CDR3 is 15 residues. Here the CDR3 reads CASRGGQGAHNEQFF. The CDR3 bases are TGTGCCAGCAGGGGCGGACAGGGGGCTCACAATGAGCAGTTCTTC.

In its sample, this clonotype was seen many times. The genes are TRBV11-1 and TRBJ2-1, with TRBD1 matching 10 bases. CDR3 length equals 15 residues. Per the germline V gene, CDR1 is SGHAT and CDR2 is FQDESV (reference sequence). Unmatched junction bases numbered 9, after V lost 5 bases and J lost 8 bases. The DNA of the CDR3 is TGTGCCAGCAGCCAATGGGGACAGGGGAGCGATGAGCAGTTCTTC. Residues: CASSQWGQGSDEQFF.

This clonotype has at least ten counts. The J gene is TRBJ2-2, the V gene TRBV5-1; possibly TRBD1 for D (6 bases). Germline values: CDR1 SGHRS, CDR2 YFSETQ. Trimming shortened V by 1 base and J by 0 bases, and 7 bases separated the two germline ends. The CDR3 length is 15 residues. The CDR3 spells CASSLQGPNTGELFF. Here the CDR3 DNA reads TGCGCCAGCAGCTTGCAGGGGCCGAACACCGGGGAGCTGTTTTTT. Based on the CDR3 plus reference TRBV5-1 and TRBJ2-2, the full variable domain is KAGVTQTPRYLIKTRGQQVTLSCSPISGHRSVSWYQQTPGQGLQFLFEYFSETQRNKGNFPGRFSGRQFSNSRSEMNVSTLELGDSALYLCASSLQGPNTGELFFGEGSRLTVL.

In this sample, this clonotype turned up many times. The rearrangement uses TRBV7-2 and TRBJ1-5; D is unclear. The germline gives CDR1 SGHTA, CDR2 FQGNSA. The CDR3 spans 14 residues. V gave up 3 bases and J gave up 2 bases, with 8 bases separating them. CDR3 protein: CASSFNGGNQPQHF. Here the CDR3 DNA reads TGTGCCAGCAGCTTCAACGGAGGCAATCAGCCCCAGCATTTT.

This clonotype was detected ten times or more. The V gene is TRBV7-3, the J gene TRBJ2-1; 11 nucleotides match TRBD2. The length of the CDR3 is 18 residues. The germline CDR1 and CDR2 sequences are SGHTA and FQGTGA. V shed 2 bases and J 4 bases; nucleotides not matched to a gene: 10. The CDR3 sequence: CASSLPTGLAETYNEQFF. CDR3 bases: TGTGCCAGCAGCTTACCAACGGGACTAGCGGAGACATACAATGAGCAGTTCTTC.

V and J are TRBV18 and TRBJ2-7; 7 bases are a match to TRBD2. There are 15 residues in the CDR3. V was clipped by 3 bases and J by 0 bases; unmatched bases: 5. Germline V gene lookup returns CDR1 KGHSH and CDR2 LQKENI. The CDR3 DNA reads TGTGCCAGCTCACCCGGGGGGATAAGCTCCTACGAGCAGTACTTC. Protein product: CASSPGGISSYEQYF. Together with reference TRBV18 and TRBJ2-7, the CDR3 gives the full variable domain: NAGVMQNPRHLVRRRGQEARLRCSPMKGHSHVYWYRQLPEEGLKFMVYLQKENIIDESGMPKERFSAEFPKEGPSILRIQQVVRGDSAAYFCASSPGGISSYEQYFGPGTRLTVT.

This clonotype was seen many times. V is TRBV25-1 and J is TRBJ2-2; D is unresolved. The length of the CDR3 is 13 residues. Between the trimmed V and J ends, which lost 7 bases and 0 bases, there was a span of 6 bases. Germline V gives CDR1 MGHDK, CDR2 SYGVNS. The CDR3 protein is CASKDPNTGELFF. CDR3 DNA sequence: TGTGCCAGCAAAGACCCGAACACCGGGGAGCTGTTTTTT. Full variable domain (missing parts from reference TRBV25-1 and TRBJ2-2): EADIYQTPRYLVIGTGKKITLECSQTMGHDKMYWYQQDPGMELHLIHYSYGVNSTEKGDLSSESTVSRIRTEHFPLTLESARPSHTSQYLCASKDPNTGELFFGEGSRLTVL.

This clonotype was observed many times. The chain uses TRBV28 and TRBJ2-1; D perhaps matches TRBD1 (6 bases). The CDR3 spans 16 residues. V was pared by 4 bases and J by 5 bases, with 18 bases between. The germline CDR1 and CDR2 sequences are MDHEN and SYDVKM. The CDR3 loop is CASSWAPQGQDNEQFF. The CDR3 DNA is TGTGCCAGCAGTTGGGCCCCCCAGGGGCAGGACAATGAGCAGTTCTTC.

This clonotype has a count of ten or more. The chain uses TRBV24-1 and TRBJ2-3; D remains ambiguous. The CDR3 is 14 residues long. Germline lookup yields CDR1 KGHDR and CDR2 SFDVKD. Trimming took 0 bases from V and 3 from J, leaving 6 bases between them. CDR3 DNA: TGTGCCACCAGTGATTTGCAGATAACAGATACGCAGTATTTT. Protein: CATSDLQITDTQYF.

This clonotype was counted many times. This chain connects TRBV12-3 or TRBV12-4 to TRBJ2-3, with 7 bases identical to TRBD1. The length of the CDR3 is 14 residues. V was pared by 8 bases and J by 4 bases, with 9 bases of the junction left unmatched. CDR3 loop: CASANGRGPDTQYF. The DNA for the CDR3 is TGTGCCAGCGCGAACGGTAGGGGGCCAGATACGCAGTATTTT.